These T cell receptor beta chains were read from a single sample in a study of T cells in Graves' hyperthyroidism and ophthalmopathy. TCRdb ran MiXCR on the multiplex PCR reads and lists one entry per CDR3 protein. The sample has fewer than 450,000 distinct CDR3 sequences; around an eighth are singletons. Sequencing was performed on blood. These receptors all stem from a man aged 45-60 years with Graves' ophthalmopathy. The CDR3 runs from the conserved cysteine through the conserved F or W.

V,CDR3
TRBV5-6,CASSLSPVHQETQYF
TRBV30,CAWSAGTSVETQYF
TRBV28,CASRSPDGLNIQYF
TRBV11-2,CASSRPGIPYGYTF
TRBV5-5,CASRFGIWGTNEKLFF
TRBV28,CASPASAGSGNYEQYF
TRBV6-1,CASSPTGGDVPQHF
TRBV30,CAWSVLGVYYGYTF
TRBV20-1,CSAREREETNIQYF
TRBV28,CASSSLSGRAMDTQYF
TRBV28,CASSLGHLRHEQYF
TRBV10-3,CAIREDTYRPYEQYF
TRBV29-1,CSVGHPYEQYF
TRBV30,CAWRRGAGADTQYF
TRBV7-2,CASSSWGLAGINEQFF
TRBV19,CASRGTETNYGYTF
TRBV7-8,CASSFSGKETQYF
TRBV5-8,CASSPPGTSGSYEQYF
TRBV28,CASSYRGARGVTGANVLTF
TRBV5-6,CASSLSAAGELFF
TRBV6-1,CASSGTGGQETQYF
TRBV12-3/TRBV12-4,CASSLARAQGDTF
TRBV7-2,CASSLGQPGEKLFF
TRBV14,CASSQGTVADGYSYEQYF
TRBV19,CASSRPRGAAKNIQYF
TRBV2,CASSDPRENTEAFF
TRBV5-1,CASRLGPRGTNYNEQFF
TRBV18,CASSPIDIRSYEQYF
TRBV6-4,CASSHLAGTGELFF
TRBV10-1,CADSGRPSYEQYF
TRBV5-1,CASSKDRNTETFF
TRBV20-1,CSVGTWDYEQYF
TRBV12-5,CASGGPGQGLETQYF
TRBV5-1,CASSTSLAGAADTQYF
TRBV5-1,CASSSDLTGDTEAFF
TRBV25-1,CASSVSVSSYNEQFF
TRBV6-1,CASIPGTPTIMNTEAFF
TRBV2,CATERRHSASDTQYF
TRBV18,CASSPARSEAFF
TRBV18,CASSPTSGMNTGELFF
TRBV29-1,CSVASGDMNYGYTF
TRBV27,CASSPTGTSGRAADTQYF
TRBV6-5,CASSYRAVGYTF
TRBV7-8,CASSLGWGTRDEQYF
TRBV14,CASSQDWASSSDTQYF
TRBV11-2,CASATAGGGRAGELFF
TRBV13,CASSLGRTGGGEQYF
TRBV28,CASSGRTASSYNSPLHF
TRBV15,CATSRDGSNEKLFF
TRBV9,CASSVYSGANVLTF
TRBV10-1,CASSELGGTGELFF
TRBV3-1,CASSPGRGRLESYEQYF
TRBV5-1,CASSLVPYRGPKHPNTEAFF
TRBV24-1,CATARGGSYNEQFF